Listed below are T cell receptor beta chains from one sample, sequenced in a study of CD4 T cells in relation to SARS-CoV-2 and coronaviruses. Their antigen targets remain unknown. Data came from immunoSEQ multiplex PCR; TCRdb stores just in-frame clones and leaves some out. The sample contains 20,000 or so clones, under 85% of which appear only once. Sequenced input: CD4+ T cells from PBMCs, cultured in vitro. These receptors were obtained from a human donor in good health. Both conserved end residues are part of each CDR3. A D gene is named only where the DNA matches it firmly. Clone size is stated in some rows and not others, as once, few, many or a class when expanded.

d_call | clone_size | j_call | v_call | cdr3_nt | cdr3_aa
TRBD1 | . | TRBJ1-4 | TRBV6-2/TRBV6-3 | TGTGCCAGCAGTTACCCGACAGGGGTGGGGGAAAAACTGTTTTTT | CASSYPTGVGEKLFF
. | . | TRBJ1-3 | TRBV6-5 | TGTGCCAGCCGACTAAAAGGGGACTCTGGAAACACCATATATTTT | CASRLKGDSGNTIYF
. | . | TRBJ2-5 | TRBV7-3 | TGTGCCAGCAGCTTAACGGGCAGGGTACCCCAAGAGACCCAGTACTTC | CASSLTGRVPQETQYF
TRBD1 | . | TRBJ1-1 | TRBV6-5 | TGTGCCAGCGGGGACAGGCATCTAACTGAAGCTTTCTTT | CASGDRHLTEAFF
TRBD1 | . | TRBJ2-7 | TRBV10-1 | TGCGCCAGCAGTGTAGGACAGGGCGACGAGCAGTACTTC | CASSVGQGDEQYF
. | . | TRBJ1-3 | TRBV2 | TGTGCCAGCAGTGAACAGGCAGGGAGTTCTGGAAACACCATATATTTT | CASSEQAGSSGNTIYF
. | . | TRBJ1-3 | TRBV9 | TGTGCCAGCAGCGTAGGGCTTCCCTCTGGAAACACCATATATTTT | CASSVGLPSGNTIYF
. | . | TRBJ2-1 | TRBV15 | TGTGCCACCAGCAATCTGAGGGGAGGTAATGAGCAGTTCTTC | CATSNLRGGNEQFF
. | . | TRBJ2-4 | TRBV5-1 | TGCGCCAGCAGCTTGGCACAGACACGGATCGCGGCCAAAAACATTCAGTACTTC | CASSLAQTRIAAKNIQYF
. | . | TRBJ1-5 | TRBV12-3/TRBV12-4 | TGTGCCAGCGGCTCTTGGGGCAATCAGCCCCAGCATTTT | CASGSWGNQPQHF
. | . | TRBJ2-3 | TRBV6-4 | TGTGCCAGCAAACCGGGGCCAGGCACAGATACGCAGTATTTT | CASKPGPGTDTQYF
TRBD1 | . | TRBJ1-2 | TRBV12-3/TRBV12-4 | TGTGCCAGCAGTAAAAACAGGGGTTGGGGCTACACCTTC | CASSKNRGWGYTF
TRBD1 | . | TRBJ1-1 | TRBV9 | TGTGCCAGCAGCGCATTACCGACAGGGATAAAGGCTGAAGCTTTCTTT | CASSALPTGIKAEAFF
. | . | TRBJ1-2 | TRBV19 | TGTGCCAGTAGTATATCAGGATATGGCTACACCTTC | CASSISGYGYTF
. | . | TRBJ2-5 | TRBV5-4 | TGTGCCAGCAGCCCGGACAGCCAAGAGACCCAGTACTTC | CASSPDSQETQYF
TRBD2 | . | TRBJ2-5 | TRBV15 | TGTGCCACCAGCTTCTCCGGGACTAGCGGAGGTATGGAGACCCAGTACTTC | CATSFSGTSGGMETQYF
. | . | TRBJ1-2 | TRBV5-4 | TGTGCCAGCAGCGAACTTAAACAGGGTCTTGGCTACACCTTC | CASSELKQGLGYTF
. | . | TRBJ2-1 | TRBV6-2/TRBV6-3 | TGTGCCAGCAGTTACTCCAAGGCCGGGACGGGTGCCTACAATGAGCAGTTCTTC | CASSYSKAGTGAYNEQFF
. | . | TRBJ1-1 | TRBV7-6 | TGTGCCAGCAGCTTAACGGCGGGGGCCAACACTGAAGCTTTCTTT | CASSLTAGANTEAFF
. | . | TRBJ1-2 | TRBV4-1 | TGCGCCAGCAGCCAAGTTGAGGTGGGAGTCGATGGCTACACCTTC | CASSQVEVGVDGYTF
TRBD2 | . | TRBJ2-7 | TRBV9 | TGTGCCAGCAGCGACGGGACTAGCGGGATCGAGCAGTACTTC | CASSDGTSGIEQYF
TRBD1 | . | TRBJ1-4 | TRBV28 | TGTGCCAGTTCCCAGGGGGCCGATGAAAAACTGTTTTTT | CASSQGADEKLFF
. | . | TRBJ1-4 | TRBV2 | TGTGCCAGTACGTCTGGCGCACGCGAAAAACTGTTTTTT | CASTSGAREKLFF
TRBD2 | once | TRBJ2-3 | TRBV19 | TGTGCCAGTAGTCAAGGACTAGCGGCAAGCACAGATACGCAGTATTTT | CASSQGLAASTDTQYF
. | . | TRBJ2-1 | TRBV14 | TGTGCCAGCAGCCCGGAGGGACGGTACTACAATGAGCAGTTCTTC | CASSPEGRYYNEQFF
. | . | TRBJ1-1 | TRBV30 | TGTGCCTGGAGTCCCATGAACACTGAAGCTTTCTTT | CAWSPMNTEAFF
TRBD2 | . | TRBJ2-2 | TRBV10-3 | TGTGCCACCAGAACGTATTTCGGGACTACCCTTGGGGAGCTGTTTTTT | CATRTYFGTTLGELFF
. | . | TRBJ1-4 | TRBV2 | TGTGCCAGCAGTGACAGGGTTGAAAAACTGTTTTTT | CASSDRVEKLFF
. | . | TRBJ2-7 | TRBV6-5 | TGTGCCAGCAGAGCAACAGGGTCCTACGAGCAGTACTTC | CASRATGSYEQYF
. | . | TRBJ2-3 | TRBV30 | TGTGCCTGGAGTGTGGTCGCTACGCAGTATTTT | CAWSVVATQYF
TRBD1 | . | TRBJ1-1 | TRBV18 | TGTGCCAGCTCAAGACAGGGTTTTTTGGCTGAAGCTTTCTTT | CASSRQGFLAEAFF
. | . | TRBJ2-7 | TRBV5-1 | TGCGCCAGCAGCTTGGGCCTAAGGAAGGACGAGCAGTACTTC | CASSLGLRKDEQYF
. | . | TRBJ1-1 | TRBV27 | TGTGCCAGCAGTTTTGCCGGGAGTACTGAAGCTTTCTTT | CASSFAGSTEAFF
. | few | TRBJ2-1 | TRBV29-1 | TGCAGCGCCTTGACAAGCTACAATGAGCAGTTCTTC | CSALTSYNEQFF
. | . | TRBJ2-3 | TRBV2 | TGTGCCAGCAACACAGGGTTAGGTGGCACAGATACGCAGTATTTT | CASNTGLGGTDTQYF
. | . | TRBJ2-1 | TRBV5-4 | TGTGCCAGCAGCTTGGTAGGGAACCAATACAATGAGCAGTTCTTC | CASSLVGNQYNEQFF
. | . | TRBJ2-7 | TRBV10-2 | TGCGCCAGCAGTGAGTGGGGTGCCTACGAGCAGTACTTC | CASSEWGAYEQYF
. | . | TRBJ1-1 | TRBV5-1 | TGCGCCAGCAGCTTAGGGGTGAACACTGAAGCTTTCTTT | CASSLGVNTEAFF
TRBD2 | few | TRBJ2-2 | TRBV9 | TGTGCCAGCAGCGTAGGCGGGAGCCCGAACACCGGGGAGCTGTTTTTT | CASSVGGSPNTGELFF
. | . | TRBJ1-4 | TRBV5-8 | TGTGCCAGCGTGGACAGACGGGGTGAAAAACTGTTTTTT | CASVDRRGEKLFF
TRBD1 | . | TRBJ1-1 | TRBV15 | TGTGCCACCAGCAGACACAGGGGGGGGACTGAAGCTTTCTTT | CATSRHRGGTEAFF
TRBD1 | . | TRBJ2-5 | TRBV5-1 | TGCGCCAGCAGCTTGGCTACAGGGGTGGAGACCCAGTACTTC | CASSLATGVETQYF
. | . | TRBJ2-7 | TRBV28 | TGTGCCAGCAGCGAATCCGGGGGGCCCTACGAGCAGTACTTC | CASSESGGPYEQYF
. | . | TRBJ1-4 | TRBV6-5 | TGTGCCAGCAGTTGGGACACTGGACTTAATGAAAAACTGTTTTTT | CASSWDTGLNEKLFF
. | few | TRBJ2-7 | TRBV12-3/TRBV12-4 | TGTGCCAGCAGTTTAGTTCCGACCTACGAGCAGTACTTC | CASSLVPTYEQYF
TRBD1 | few | TRBJ2-7 | TRBV3-1/TRBV3-2 | TGTGCCAGCAGCCAAGATTTTAGAGGGGGCGAGATATACGAGCAGTACTTC | CASSQDFRGGEIYEQYF
TRBD2 | . | TRBJ2-7 | TRBV7-9 | TGTGCCAGCAGCTACCCACGATCGACTAGCGGGAGTACCGAGCAGTACTTC | CASSYPRSTSGSTEQYF
. | . | TRBJ1-1 | TRBV6-5 | TGTGCCAGCAGCAGGGGTGGGGCAAACACTGAAGCTTTCTTT | CASSRGGANTEAFF
. | . | TRBJ2-3 | TRBV13 | TGTGCCAGCAGCCTCGCCCACCGACGGATGCGCACAGATACGCAGTATTTT | CASSLAHRRMRTDTQYF
TRBD1 | . | TRBJ1-1 | TRBV6-1 | TGTGCCAGCAGTGAGGGGCAGGGGGCCTCGAACACTGAAGCTTTCTTT | CASSEGQGASNTEAFF
TRBD2 | . | TRBJ2-1 | TRBV9 | TGTGCCAGCAGCGTACTCGCGGGAGGCTACAATGAGCAGTTCTTC | CASSVLAGGYNEQFF
. | once | TRBJ1-6 | TRBV4-2 | TGTGCCAGCAGCCCCGGAGGGGAGGGCTCGGGTTCACCCCTCCACTTT | CASSPGGEGSGSPLHF
. | . | TRBJ1-5 | TRBV28 | TGTGCCAGCAGGTTCCGGACCGATGATCAGCCCCAGCATTTT | CASRFRTDDQPQHF
. | . | TRBJ1-1 | TRBV29-1 | TGCAGCGTTGAAGATAGACGCCAGAAAAACACTGAAGCTTTCTTT | CSVEDRRQKNTEAFF
TRBD2 | . | TRBJ2-5 | TRBV3-1/TRBV3-2 | TGTGCCAGCAGCCACAGCGGGGGACGGCAAGAGACCCAGTACTTC | CASSHSGGRQETQYF